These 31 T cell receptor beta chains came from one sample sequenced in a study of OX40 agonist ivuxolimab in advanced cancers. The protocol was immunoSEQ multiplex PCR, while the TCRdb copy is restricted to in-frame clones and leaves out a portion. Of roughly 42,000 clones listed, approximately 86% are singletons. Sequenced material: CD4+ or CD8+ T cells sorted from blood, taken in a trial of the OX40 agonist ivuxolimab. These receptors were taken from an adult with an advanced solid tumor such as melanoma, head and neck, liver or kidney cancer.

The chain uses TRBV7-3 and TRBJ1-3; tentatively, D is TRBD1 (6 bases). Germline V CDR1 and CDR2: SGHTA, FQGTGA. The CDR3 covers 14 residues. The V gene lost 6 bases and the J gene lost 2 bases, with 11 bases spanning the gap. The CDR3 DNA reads TGTGCCAGCAGTTCAGGGGTTCCTGGAAACACCATATATTTT. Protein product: CASSSGVPGNTIYF. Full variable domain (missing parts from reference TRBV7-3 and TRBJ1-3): GAGVSQTPSNKVTEKGKYVELRCDPISGHTALYWYRQSLGQGPEFLIYFQGTGAADDSGLPNDRFFAVRPEGSVSTLKIQRTERGDSAVYLCASSSGVPGNTIYFGEGSWLTVV.

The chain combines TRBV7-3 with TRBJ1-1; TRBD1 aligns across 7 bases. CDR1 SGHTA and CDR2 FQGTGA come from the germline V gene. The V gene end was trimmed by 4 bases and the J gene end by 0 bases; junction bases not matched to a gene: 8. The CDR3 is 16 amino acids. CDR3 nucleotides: TGTGCCAGCAGCTCTGCGCCGGGACAGATGAACACTGAAGCTTTCTTT. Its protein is CASSSAPGQMNTEAFF.

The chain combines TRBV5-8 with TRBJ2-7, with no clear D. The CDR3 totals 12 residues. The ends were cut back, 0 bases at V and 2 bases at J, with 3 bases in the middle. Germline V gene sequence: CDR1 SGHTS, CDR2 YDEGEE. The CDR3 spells CASSLVTYEQYF. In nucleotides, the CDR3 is TGTGCCAGCAGCTTGGTGACCTACGAGCAGTACTTC.

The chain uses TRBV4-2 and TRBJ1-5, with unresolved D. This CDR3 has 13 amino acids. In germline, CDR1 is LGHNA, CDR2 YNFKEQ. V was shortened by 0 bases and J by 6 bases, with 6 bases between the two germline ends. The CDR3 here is CASSQDMSQPQHF. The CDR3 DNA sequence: TGTGCCAGCAGCCAAGATATGAGTCAGCCCCAGCATTTT.

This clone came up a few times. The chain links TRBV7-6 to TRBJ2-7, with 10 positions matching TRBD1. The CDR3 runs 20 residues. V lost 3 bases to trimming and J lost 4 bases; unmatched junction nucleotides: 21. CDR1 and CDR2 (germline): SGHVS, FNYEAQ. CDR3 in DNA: TGTGCCAGCAGCTTGGAGGTTGGGTCCTACCGGGACAGGGGACGATACGAGCAGTACTTC. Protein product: CASSLEVGSYRDRGRYEQYF.

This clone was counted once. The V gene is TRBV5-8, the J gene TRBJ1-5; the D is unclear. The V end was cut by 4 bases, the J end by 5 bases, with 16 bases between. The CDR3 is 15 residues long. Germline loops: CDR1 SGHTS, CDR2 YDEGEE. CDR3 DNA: TGTGCCAGCAGCCTGGGGTGGGCCTCCGATCAGCCCCAGCATTTT. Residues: CASSLGWASDQPQHF.

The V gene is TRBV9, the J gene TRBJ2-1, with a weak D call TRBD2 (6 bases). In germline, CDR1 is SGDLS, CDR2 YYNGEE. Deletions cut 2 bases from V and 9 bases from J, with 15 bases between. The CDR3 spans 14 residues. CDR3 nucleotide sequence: TGTGCCAGCAGCGTGAGACTAGTGGGGCGTGAGCAGTTCTTC. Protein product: CASSVRLVGREQFF.

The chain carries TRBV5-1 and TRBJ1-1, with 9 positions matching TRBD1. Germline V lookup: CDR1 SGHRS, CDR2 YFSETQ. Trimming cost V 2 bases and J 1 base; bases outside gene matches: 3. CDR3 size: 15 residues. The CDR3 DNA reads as TGCGCCAGCAGCTTAGGGACAGGGCGGAACACTGAAGCTTTCTTT. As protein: CASSLGTGRNTEAFF.

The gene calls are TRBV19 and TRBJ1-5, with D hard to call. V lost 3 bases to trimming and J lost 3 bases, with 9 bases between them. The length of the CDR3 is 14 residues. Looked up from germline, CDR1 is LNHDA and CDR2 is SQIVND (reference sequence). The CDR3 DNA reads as TGTGCCAGTAGTATTGGGCTGACCAATCAGCCCCAGCATTTT. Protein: CASSIGLTNQPQHF. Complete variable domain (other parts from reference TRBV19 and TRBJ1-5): DGGITQSPKYLFRKEGQNVTLSCEQNLNHDAMYWYRQDPGQGLRLIYYSQIVNDFQKGDIAEGYSVSREKKESFPLTVTSAQKNPTAFYLCASSIGLTNQPQHFGDGTRLSIL.

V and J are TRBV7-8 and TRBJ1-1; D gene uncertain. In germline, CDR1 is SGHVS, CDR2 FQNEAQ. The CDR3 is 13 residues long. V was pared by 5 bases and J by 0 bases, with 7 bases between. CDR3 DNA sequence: TGTGCCAGCAGCGGGGTGCTGAACACTGAAGCTTTCTTT. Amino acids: CASSGVLNTEAFF.

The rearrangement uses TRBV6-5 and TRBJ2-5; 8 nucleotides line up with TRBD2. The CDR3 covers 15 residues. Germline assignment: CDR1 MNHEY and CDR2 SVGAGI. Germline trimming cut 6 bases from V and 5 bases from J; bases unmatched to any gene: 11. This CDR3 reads CASRAGTSTVETQYF. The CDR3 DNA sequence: TGTGCCAGCAGAGCCGGGACTAGTACCGTTGAGACCCAGTACTTC.

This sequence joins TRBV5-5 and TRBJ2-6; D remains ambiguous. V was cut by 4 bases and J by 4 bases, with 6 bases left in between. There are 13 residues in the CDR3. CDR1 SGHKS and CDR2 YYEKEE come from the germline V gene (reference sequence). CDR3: CASSPPGANVLTF. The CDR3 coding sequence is TGTGCCAGCAGCCCGCCGGGGGCCAACGTCCTGACTTTC. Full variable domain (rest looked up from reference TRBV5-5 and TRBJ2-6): DAGVTQSPTHLIKTRGQQVTLRCSPISGHKSVSWYQQVLGQGPQFIFQYYEKEERGRGNFPDRFSARQFPNYSSELNVNALLLGDSALYLCASSPPGANVLTFGAGSRLTVL.

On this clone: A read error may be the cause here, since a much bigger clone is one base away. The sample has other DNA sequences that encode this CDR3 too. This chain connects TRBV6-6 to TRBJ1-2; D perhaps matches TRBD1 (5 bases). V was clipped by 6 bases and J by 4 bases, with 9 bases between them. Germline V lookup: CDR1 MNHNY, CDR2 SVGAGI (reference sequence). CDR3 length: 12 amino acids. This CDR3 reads CASSIDSYGYTF. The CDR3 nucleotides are TGTGCCAGCAGCATCGACAGCTATGGCTACACCTTC.

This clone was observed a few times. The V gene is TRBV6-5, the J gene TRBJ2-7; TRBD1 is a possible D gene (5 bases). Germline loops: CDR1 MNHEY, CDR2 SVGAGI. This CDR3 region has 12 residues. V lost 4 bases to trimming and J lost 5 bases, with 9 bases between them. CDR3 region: CASSSIQDEQYF. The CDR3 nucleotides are TGTGCCAGCAGTTCCATACAGGACGAGCAGTACTTC.

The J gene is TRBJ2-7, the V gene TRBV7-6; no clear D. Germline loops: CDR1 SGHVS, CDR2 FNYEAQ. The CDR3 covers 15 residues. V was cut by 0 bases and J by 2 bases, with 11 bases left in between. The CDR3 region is CASSLASLQPYEQYF. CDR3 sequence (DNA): TGTGCCAGCAGCTTAGCTTCGCTTCAGCCCTACGAGCAGTACTTC.

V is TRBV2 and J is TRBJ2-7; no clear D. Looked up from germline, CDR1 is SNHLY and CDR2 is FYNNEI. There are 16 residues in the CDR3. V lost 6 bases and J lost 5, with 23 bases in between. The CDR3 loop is CASSPFDTSLRNEQYF. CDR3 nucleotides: TGTGCCAGCAGCCCCTTTGACACCTCCCTCCGGAACGAGCAGTACTTC.

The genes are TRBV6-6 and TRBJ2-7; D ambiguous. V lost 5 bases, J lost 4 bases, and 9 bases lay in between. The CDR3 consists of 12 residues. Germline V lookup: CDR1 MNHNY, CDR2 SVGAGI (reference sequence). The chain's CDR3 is CASSVDSYEQYF. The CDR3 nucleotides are TGTGCCAGCAGTGTAGACTCTTACGAGCAGTACTTC.

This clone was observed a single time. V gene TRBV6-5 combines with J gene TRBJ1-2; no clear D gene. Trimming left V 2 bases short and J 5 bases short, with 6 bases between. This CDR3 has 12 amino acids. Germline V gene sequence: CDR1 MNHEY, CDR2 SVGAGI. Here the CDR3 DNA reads TGTGCCAGCAGTTACGGAGGATATGGCTACACCTTC. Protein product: CASSYGGYGYTF.

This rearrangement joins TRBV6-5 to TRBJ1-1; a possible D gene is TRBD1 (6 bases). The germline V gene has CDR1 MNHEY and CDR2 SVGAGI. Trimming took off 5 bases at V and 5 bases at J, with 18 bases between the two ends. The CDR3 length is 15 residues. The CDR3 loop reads CASSPGRGAGTEAFF. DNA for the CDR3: TGTGCCAGCAGTCCCGGCCGGGGGGCTGGGACTGAAGCTTTCTTT.

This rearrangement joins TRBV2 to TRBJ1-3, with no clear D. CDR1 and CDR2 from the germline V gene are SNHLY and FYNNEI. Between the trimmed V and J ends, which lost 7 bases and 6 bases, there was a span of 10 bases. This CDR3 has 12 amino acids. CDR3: CASKLTANTIYF. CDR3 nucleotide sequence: TGTGCCAGCAAATTGACGGCAAACACCATATATTTT.

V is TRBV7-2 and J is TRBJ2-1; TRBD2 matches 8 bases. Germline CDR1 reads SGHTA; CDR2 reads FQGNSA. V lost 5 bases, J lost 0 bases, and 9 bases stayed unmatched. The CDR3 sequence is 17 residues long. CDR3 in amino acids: CASSPTLAGSSYNEQFF. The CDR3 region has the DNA TGTGCCAGCAGCCCTACCTTAGCGGGGAGCTCCTACAATGAGCAGTTCTTC. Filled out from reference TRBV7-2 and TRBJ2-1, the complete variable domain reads GAGVSQSPSNKVTEKGKDVELRCDPISGHTALYWYRQSLGQGLEFLIYFQGNSAPDKSGLPSDRFSAERTGGSVSTLTIQRTQQEDSAVYLCASSPTLAGSSYNEQFFGPGTRLTVL.

The CDR3 DNA reads TGCGCCAGCAGCCAAGATCTGGGACAACAAGAGACCCAGTACTTC. Its protein is CASSQDLGQQETQYF. This chain joins TRBV4-3 and TRBJ2-5; weak D call: TRBD1 (6 bases). The CDR3 extends over 15 amino acids. The germline gives CDR1 LGHNA, CDR2 YSLEER. V lost 0 bases and J 2 bases, leaving 10 bases between the germline ends.

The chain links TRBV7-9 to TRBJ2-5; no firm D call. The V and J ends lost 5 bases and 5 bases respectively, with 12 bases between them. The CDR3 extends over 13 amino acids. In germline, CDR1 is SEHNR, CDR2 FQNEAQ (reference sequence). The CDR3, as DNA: TGTGCCAGCAGCCCGTCCGGGTGGGAGACCCAGTACTTC. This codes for CASSPSGWETQYF.

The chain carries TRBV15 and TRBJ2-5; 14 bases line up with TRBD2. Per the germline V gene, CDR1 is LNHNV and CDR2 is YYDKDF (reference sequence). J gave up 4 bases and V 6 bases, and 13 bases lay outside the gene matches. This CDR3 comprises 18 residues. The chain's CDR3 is CATRKTSGGAWGLETQYF. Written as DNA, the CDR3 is TGTGCCACCAGGAAGACTAGCGGGGGGGCTTGGGGTTTAGAGACCCAGTACTTC.

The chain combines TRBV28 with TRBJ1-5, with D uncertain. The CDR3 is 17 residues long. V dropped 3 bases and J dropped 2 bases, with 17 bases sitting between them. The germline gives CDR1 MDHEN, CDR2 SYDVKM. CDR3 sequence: CASSFPLGWEGNQPQHF. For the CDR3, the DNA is TGTGCCAGCAGTTTCCCCCTAGGCTGGGAGGGCAATCAGCCCCAGCATTTT.

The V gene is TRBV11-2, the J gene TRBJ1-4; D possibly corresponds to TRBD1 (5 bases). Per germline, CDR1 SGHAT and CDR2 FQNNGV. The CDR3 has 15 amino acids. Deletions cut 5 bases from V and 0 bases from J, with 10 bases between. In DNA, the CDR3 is TGTGCCAGCAGCCCCGCGGGGGCAACTAATGAAAAACTGTTTTTT. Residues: CASSPAGATNEKLFF. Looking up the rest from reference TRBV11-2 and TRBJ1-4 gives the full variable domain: EAGVAQSPRYKIIEKRQSVAFWCNPISGHATLYWYQQILGQGPKLLIQFQNNGVVDDSQLPKDRFSAERLKGVDSTLKIQPAKLEDSAVYLCASSPAGATNEKLFFGSGTQLSVL.

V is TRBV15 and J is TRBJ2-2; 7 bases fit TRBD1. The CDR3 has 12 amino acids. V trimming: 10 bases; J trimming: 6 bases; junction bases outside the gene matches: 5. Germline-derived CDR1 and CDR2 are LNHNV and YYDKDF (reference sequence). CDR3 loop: CAIDQGAGELFF. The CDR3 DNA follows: TGTGCCATCGACCAGGGGGCCGGGGAGCTGTTTTTT.

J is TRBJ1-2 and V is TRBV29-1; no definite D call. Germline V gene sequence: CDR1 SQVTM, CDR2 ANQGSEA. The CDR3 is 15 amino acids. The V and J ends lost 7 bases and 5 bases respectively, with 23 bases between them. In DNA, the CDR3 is TGCAGCGCTGATCTTCCGGCGCCGATGGGATATGGCTACACCTTC. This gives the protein CSADLPAPMGYGYTF.

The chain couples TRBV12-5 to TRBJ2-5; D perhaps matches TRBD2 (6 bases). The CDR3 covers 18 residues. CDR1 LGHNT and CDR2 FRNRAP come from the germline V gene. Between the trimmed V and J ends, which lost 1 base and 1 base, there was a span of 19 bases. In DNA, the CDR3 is TGTGCTAGTGGTTTGGCCAAAAACGTGGGGGGACCCCAAGAGACCCAGTACTTC. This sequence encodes CASGLAKNVGGPQETQYF.

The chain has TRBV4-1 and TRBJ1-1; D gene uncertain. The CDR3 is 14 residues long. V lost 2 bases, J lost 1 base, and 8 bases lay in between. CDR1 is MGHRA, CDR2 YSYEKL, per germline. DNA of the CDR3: TGCGCCAGCAGCCAACCGCCGGGGAACACTGAAGCTTTCTTT. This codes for CASSQPPGNTEAFF.

CDR3: CASVGSGELFF. CDR3 coding DNA: TGTGCCAGCGTTGGGTCCGGGGAGCTGTTTTTT. J is TRBJ2-2 and V is TRBV11-2; D call uncertain. CDR3 length equals 11 residues. The germline CDR1 and CDR2 sequences are SGHAT and FQNNGV. Trimming took 8 bases from V and 6 from J, leaving 7 bases between them.